This T cell receptor beta chain is drawn from a study of cytomegalovirus exposure and HLA in healthy donors. The wider study: The 120 validation repertoires, a later analysis reported, used the same platform as the approximately 730 repertoires from the first cohort. Study findings and constraints: The tendency of first-cohort TCR clusters to co-occur in the roughly 120 validation repertoires was the finding of a later analysis. Among TCR sequences, most were rare, though some public TCRs appeared in many donors.

The assay was immunoSEQ multiplex PCR, and TCRdb's table has in-frame clones only and misses some. The sample has approximately 98,000 clones; around 95% are singletons. This CDR3 is 13 amino acids long. V shed 7 bases and J shed 7 bases, with 16 bases lying between them. The V gene's germline CDR1 is MGHDK and CDR2 SYGVNS. As concerns this clone: Its specificity is not known.

This sequence joins TRBV25-1 and TRBJ1-2; D call uncertain. This TCR came from a woman under 30 in good health and CMV-seronegative. Sequenced sample: PBMCs. This CDR3 is CASKSREKPGYTF. CDR3 bases: TGTGCCAGCAAAAGCCGGGAGAAGCCTGGCTACACCTTC.